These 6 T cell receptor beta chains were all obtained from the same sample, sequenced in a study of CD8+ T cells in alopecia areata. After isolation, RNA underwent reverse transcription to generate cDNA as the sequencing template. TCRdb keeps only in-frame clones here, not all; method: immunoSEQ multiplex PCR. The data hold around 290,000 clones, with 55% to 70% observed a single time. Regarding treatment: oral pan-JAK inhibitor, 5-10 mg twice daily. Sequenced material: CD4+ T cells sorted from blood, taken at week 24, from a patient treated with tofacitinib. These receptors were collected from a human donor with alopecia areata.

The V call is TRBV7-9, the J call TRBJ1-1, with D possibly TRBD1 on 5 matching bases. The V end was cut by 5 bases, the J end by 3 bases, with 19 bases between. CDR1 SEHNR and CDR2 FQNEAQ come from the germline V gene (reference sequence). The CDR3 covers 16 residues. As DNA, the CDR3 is TGTGCCAGCAGCCCATGGCAGGCAGGGAGGCACACTGAAGCTTTCTTT. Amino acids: CASSPWQAGRHTEAFF.

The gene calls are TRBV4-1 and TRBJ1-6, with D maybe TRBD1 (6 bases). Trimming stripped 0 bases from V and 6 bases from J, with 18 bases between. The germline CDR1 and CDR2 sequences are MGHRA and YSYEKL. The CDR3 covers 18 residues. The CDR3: CASSQDYHQGTRNSPLHF. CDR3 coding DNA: TGCGCCAGCAGCCAAGATTACCACCAGGGGACGCGTAATTCACCCCTCCACTTT.

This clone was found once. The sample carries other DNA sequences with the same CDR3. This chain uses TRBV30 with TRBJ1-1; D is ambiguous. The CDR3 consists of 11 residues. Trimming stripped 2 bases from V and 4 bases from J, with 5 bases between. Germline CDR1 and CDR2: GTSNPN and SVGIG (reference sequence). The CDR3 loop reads CAWSRGTEAFF. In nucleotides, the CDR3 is TGTGCCTGGAGTCGCGGCACTGAAGCTTTCTTT.

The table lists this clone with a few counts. The CDR3 spells CASSHGSGGRNEQFF. The CDR3 coding sequence is TGCGCCAGCAGCCACGGTTCGGGGGGACGTAATGAGCAGTTCTTC. This chain connects TRBV4-1 to TRBJ2-1; 7 positions match TRBD2. Germline CDR1 is MGHRA and CDR2 is YSYEKL. The CDR3 is 15 amino acids. The V gene end was trimmed by 3 bases and the J gene end by 7 bases; junction bases not matched to a gene: 9.

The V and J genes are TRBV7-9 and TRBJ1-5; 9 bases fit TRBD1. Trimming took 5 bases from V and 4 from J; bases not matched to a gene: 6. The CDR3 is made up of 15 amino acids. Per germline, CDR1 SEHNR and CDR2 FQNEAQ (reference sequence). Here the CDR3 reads CASSPGTGINQPQHF. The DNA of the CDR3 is TGTGCCAGCAGCCCGGGGACAGGGATTAATCAGCCCCAGCATTTT.

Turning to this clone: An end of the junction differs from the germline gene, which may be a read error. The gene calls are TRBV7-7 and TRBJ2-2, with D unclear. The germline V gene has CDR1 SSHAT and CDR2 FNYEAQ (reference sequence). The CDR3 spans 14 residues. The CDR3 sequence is CASSLQLGTGELFF. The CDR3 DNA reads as TGTGCTAGCAGCTTACAGTTGGGAACCGGGGAGCTGTTTTTT.